The entry below describes one T cell receptor beta chain. What it binds is not known. The data were obtained in a study of shared clonotypes between healthy human individuals. Assay used: immunoSEQ multiplex PCR; TCRdb lists only in-frame clones, some missing. This sample carries roughly 1.4 million clones, roughly 98.5% of them seen once, and the ten largest clones take about 0.35%. Study-level results: Apart from blood, nothing was sampled; tissue repertoires likely differ. Among the subsets, naive ones generally showed larger estimated richness than memory ones.

CDR1 is SGHKS, CDR2 YYEKEE, per germline (reference sequence). V dropped 4 bases and J dropped 2 bases, with 19 bases sitting between them. There are 16 residues in the CDR3. Sequenced sample: naive CD4+ T cells sorted from blood. Subset: CD45RA+ positively selected. The chain recombines TRBV5-5 with TRBJ2-7; either TRBD1 or TRBD2 may supply D (6 bases each). This clonotype was obtained from a young man in good health. The CDR3 DNA sequence: TGTGCCAGCAGCGTTCGGGGGCTTTCAGGCACCTACGAGCAGTACTTC. This sequence encodes CASSVRGLSGTYEQYF.